Listed below are T cell receptor beta chains from one sample, sequenced in a study of shared clonotypes between healthy human individuals. Produced via immunoSEQ multiplex PCR; TCRdb's table is partial and in-frame only. The sample records approximately 1,000,000 clones, approximately 78% being singletons. Sample: memory CD4+ T cells from PBMCs. The receptors were gathered from a man between 18 and 29 years old in good health. Some clones in this sample may be carry-over from other donors' samples. The CDR3 runs from the conserved cysteine through the conserved F or W. The order of the fields is D gene, V gene, J gene, clone size, CDR3 length, CDR3 DNA, CDR3 protein. A D gene is named only where the DNA matches it firmly. Rows give clone size only sometimes, using once, few, many, or a class for an expanded clone.

D gene: TRBD2
V gene: TRBV2
J gene: TRBJ2-4
clone size: .
CDR3 length: 17
CDR3 DNA: TGTGCCAGCAGGGTGGAACTAGCGGAAATAGCCAAAAACATTCAGTACTTC
CDR3 protein: CASRVELAEIAKNIQYF

D gene: .
V gene: TRBV6-6
J gene: TRBJ1-5
clone size: .
CDR3 length: 11
CDR3 DNA: TGTGCCAGCACCGCCCAAGGGCCCCAGCATTTT
CDR3 protein: CASTAQGPQHF

D gene: TRBD2
V gene: TRBV28
J gene: TRBJ2-7
clone size: .
CDR3 length: 18
CDR3 DNA: TGTGCCAGCAGTCCCCCACCACGCCCTAGCGGGCTCTCCTACGAGCAGTACTTC
CDR3 protein: CASSPPPRPSGLSYEQYF

D gene: .
V gene: TRBV5-1
J gene: TRBJ1-5
clone size: .
CDR3 length: 13
CDR3 DNA: TGCGCCAGCAGCTACTATAGCAATCAGCCCCAGCATTTT
CDR3 protein: CASSYYSNQPQHF

D gene: .
V gene: TRBV10-2
J gene: TRBJ1-4
clone size: .
CDR3 length: 14
CDR3 DNA: TGCGCCAGCAGTGAGCCAGGGGAGGATGAAAAACTGTTTTTT
CDR3 protein: CASSEPGEDEKLFF

D gene: TRBD1
V gene: TRBV5-1
J gene: TRBJ1-4
clone size: .
CDR3 length: 14
CDR3 DNA: TGCGCCAGCAGCTCCGGACAGGGCGGTGAAAAACTGTTTTTT
CDR3 protein: CASSSGQGGEKLFF

D gene: TRBD1
V gene: TRBV2
J gene: TRBJ1-1
clone size: few
CDR3 length: 14
CDR3 DNA: TGTGCCAGCAGTGACGGGGCAGGGGGAACTGAAGCTTTCTTT
CDR3 protein: CASSDGAGGTEAFF

D gene: .
V gene: TRBV28
J gene: TRBJ1-4
clone size: .
CDR3 length: 15
CDR3 DNA: TGTGCCAGCAGCTCCCCCGGGAGCGGAGGCGAAAAACTGTTTTTT
CDR3 protein: CASSSPGSGGEKLFF

D gene: TRBD1
V gene: TRBV5-1
J gene: TRBJ1-4
clone size: .
CDR3 length: 15
CDR3 DNA: TGCGCCAGCAGACAAACCGGGACAGGGAGCGAAAAACTGTTTTTT
CDR3 protein: CASRQTGTGSEKLFF

D gene: .
V gene: TRBV28
J gene: TRBJ2-3
clone size: .
CDR3 length: 14
CDR3 DNA: TGTGCCAGCAGTTTCCCTAGCGGCACAGATACGCAGTATTTT
CDR3 protein: CASSFPSGTDTQYF

D gene: .
V gene: TRBV5-1
J gene: TRBJ2-1
clone size: .
CDR3 length: 14
CDR3 DNA: TGCGCCAGCAAAAGGACGGTGACCTACAATGAGCAGTTCTTC
CDR3 protein: CASKRTVTYNEQFF

D gene: .
V gene: TRBV5-6
J gene: TRBJ2-5
clone size: few
CDR3 length: 14
CDR3 DNA: TGTGCCAGCAGCTTGGGACTAGGAGAAGAGACCCAGTACTTC
CDR3 protein: CASSLGLGEETQYF

D gene: .
V gene: TRBV7-3
J gene: TRBJ1-1
clone size: .
CDR3 length: 14
CDR3 DNA: TGTGCCAGCAGCTCGGGACATCGGAACACTGAAGCTTTCTTT
CDR3 protein: CASSSGHRNTEAFF

D gene: .
V gene: TRBV18
J gene: TRBJ2-3
clone size: many
CDR3 length: 15
CDR3 DNA: TGTGCCAGCTCACTCAGTAGGGACGACACAGATACGCAGTATTTT
CDR3 protein: CASSLSRDDTDTQYF

D gene: TRBD1
V gene: TRBV5-1
J gene: TRBJ1-6
clone size: .
CDR3 length: 15
CDR3 DNA: TGCGCCAGCAGCGAACCCGACAGGGGAGTTTCACCCCTCCACTTT
CDR3 protein: CASSEPDRGVSPLHF

D gene: TRBD1
V gene: TRBV7-2
J gene: TRBJ1-1
clone size: .
CDR3 length: 11
CDR3 DNA: TGTGCCAGCAGCTTGAACAGGGGAGCTTTCTTT
CDR3 protein: CASSLNRGAFF

D gene: .
V gene: TRBV4-2
J gene: TRBJ1-4
clone size: .
CDR3 length: 15
CDR3 DNA: TGTGCCAGCAGCCAAGAAACAGGTGTGGGGGAAAAACTGTTTTTT
CDR3 protein: CASSQETGVGEKLFF

D gene: .
V gene: TRBV19
J gene: TRBJ2-7
clone size: few
CDR3 length: 13
CDR3 DNA: TGTGCCAGTAGTGCAGGGCCCTCCTACGAGCAGTACTTC
CDR3 protein: CASSAGPSYEQYF

D gene: .
V gene: TRBV7-2
J gene: TRBJ2-1
clone size: once
CDR3 length: 16
CDR3 DNA: TGTGCCAGCAGTAATAAAGCGGCCGCCTCCTACAATGAGCAGTTCTTC
CDR3 protein: CASSNKAAASYNEQFF

D gene: .
V gene: TRBV28
J gene: TRBJ1-5
clone size: .
CDR3 length: 12
CDR3 DNA: TGTGCCACCACGGGCCCCAATCAGCCCCAGCATTTT
CDR3 protein: CATTGPNQPQHF

D gene: .
V gene: TRBV15
J gene: TRBJ2-2
clone size: .
CDR3 length: 16
CDR3 DNA: TGTGCCACCAGCAGAGTTGAGCCTGCAGAGACCGGGGAGCTGTTTTTT
CDR3 protein: CATSRVEPAETGELFF

D gene: TRBD1
V gene: TRBV27
J gene: TRBJ2-3
clone size: .
CDR3 length: 15
CDR3 DNA: TGTGCCAGCAGTCGCAGGGGGCAGTACACAGATACGCAGTATTTT
CDR3 protein: CASSRRGQYTDTQYF

D gene: TRBD2
V gene: TRBV2
J gene: TRBJ2-1
clone size: .
CDR3 length: 15
CDR3 DNA: TGTGCCAGCAGGAGGACTAGCGGGGTCTACAATGAGCAGTTCTTC
CDR3 protein: CASRRTSGVYNEQFF

D gene: .
V gene: TRBV10-3
J gene: TRBJ1-1
clone size: .
CDR3 length: 15
CDR3 DNA: TGTGCCATCAGTCCTAAGGCGCAGGGGAACACTGAAGCTTTCTTT
CDR3 protein: CAISPKAQGNTEAFF

D gene: .
V gene: TRBV7-8
J gene: TRBJ2-5
clone size: .
CDR3 length: 15
CDR3 DNA: TGTGCCAGCAGCTTATGGAGGGGGCGGCAAGAGACCCAGTACTTC
CDR3 protein: CASSLWRGRQETQYF

D gene: TRBD1
V gene: TRBV7-9
J gene: TRBJ2-4
clone size: .
CDR3 length: 17
CDR3 DNA: TGTGCCAGCAGCTTCCCCGGGACAGGGGAGGCCAAAAACATTCAGTACTTC
CDR3 protein: CASSFPGTGEAKNIQYF

D gene: TRBD2
V gene: TRBV15
J gene: TRBJ2-1
clone size: .
CDR3 length: 17
CDR3 DNA: TGTGCCACCAGCAGGGGGGCTAGCGGGAGAGTCAACAATGAGCAGTTCTTC
CDR3 protein: CATSRGASGRVNNEQFF

D gene: .
V gene: TRBV5-1
J gene: TRBJ1-2
clone size: .
CDR3 length: 15
CDR3 DNA: TGCGCCAGCACGCCCCGGGGGCCTCAAACGGAGGGCTACACCTTC
CDR3 protein: CASTPRGPQTEGYTF

D gene: .
V gene: TRBV2
J gene: TRBJ2-7
clone size: .
CDR3 length: 14
CDR3 DNA: TGTGCCAGCAAAAAGCGGGTCAGACCCTACGAGCAGTACTTC
CDR3 protein: CASKKRVRPYEQYF

D gene: .
V gene: TRBV5-1
J gene: TRBJ1-5
clone size: few
CDR3 length: 15
CDR3 DNA: TGCGCCAGCAGCTTGGATGGGAGCGCCAATCAGCCCCAGCATTTT
CDR3 protein: CASSLDGSANQPQHF

D gene: TRBD2
V gene: TRBV10-3
J gene: TRBJ2-3
clone size: few
CDR3 length: 19
CDR3 DNA: TGTGCCATCAGTGAAACGTGGGCTAGCGGGAGCGAAAGCACAGATACGCAGTATTTT
CDR3 protein: CAISETWASGSESTDTQYF

D gene: .
V gene: TRBV6-5
J gene: TRBJ1-1
clone size: .
CDR3 length: 13
CDR3 DNA: TGTGCCAGCAGTTCGGGACGGAACACTGAAGCTTTCTTT
CDR3 protein: CASSSGRNTEAFF

D gene: TRBD1
V gene: TRBV5-6
J gene: TRBJ2-3
clone size: .
CDR3 length: 17
CDR3 DNA: TGTGCCAGCAGCGGGGACTTGGACAGGGAATCCCCAGATACGCAGTATTTT
CDR3 protein: CASSGDLDRESPDTQYF

D gene: TRBD2
V gene: TRBV5-1
J gene: TRBJ2-7
clone size: .
CDR3 length: 15
CDR3 DNA: TGCGCCAGCAGCGCGACTAGCGGGAAATCCTACGAGCAGTACTTC
CDR3 protein: CASSATSGKSYEQYF

D gene: .
V gene: TRBV2
J gene: TRBJ1-2
clone size: .
CDR3 length: 11
CDR3 DNA: TGTGCCAGCAGAGGGGTGGAAGGCTACACCTTC
CDR3 protein: CASRGVEGYTF